This T cell receptor (beta chain) was sequenced for a study of metastatic and nonmetastatic thyroid tumors. On the study more broadly: The authors compared repertoires across blood and tumor or nodule tissue from malignant and benign thyroid patients. Study conclusions and caveats: Significantly higher TCR beta diversity was reportedly seen in malignant thyroid tumors than benign nodules, in blood and tumor.

The sample holds a few counts of this clone. Its antigen is unknown. In the authors' methods: The study built a papillary thyroid cancer distant-metastasis classifier from CDR3 differences across clinicopathological groups. TCRdb reprocessed the PCR reads using MiXCR. Here the V and J calls rest on TCRdb's processing, not on the authors' analysis. The data show about 31,000 clones, roughly 20% seen once. Each patient went into thyroid surgery without having received any treatment. The sequenced sample was blood. The receptor was isolated from a female donor with papillary thyroid cancer or a benign thyroid nodule (not recorded which). Some clones in this sample may be carry-over from other donors' samples.

CDR3 nucleotide sequence: TGTGCCAGCAGTTTCACGGTTAACTATGGCTACACCTTC. It encodes CASSFTVNYGYTF. The chain joins TRBV12-3 or TRBV12-4 to TRBJ1-2, with D uncertain. This CDR3 contains 13 residues. The V end was cut by 3 bases, the J end by 1 base, with 6 bases between.